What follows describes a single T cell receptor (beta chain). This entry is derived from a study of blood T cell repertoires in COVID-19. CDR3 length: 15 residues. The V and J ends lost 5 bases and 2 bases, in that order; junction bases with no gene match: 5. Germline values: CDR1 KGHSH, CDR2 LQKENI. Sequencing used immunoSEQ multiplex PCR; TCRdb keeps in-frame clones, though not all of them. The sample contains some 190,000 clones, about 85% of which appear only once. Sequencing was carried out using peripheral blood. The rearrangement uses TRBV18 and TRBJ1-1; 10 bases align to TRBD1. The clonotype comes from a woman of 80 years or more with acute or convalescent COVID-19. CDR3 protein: CASSWGTGENTEAFF. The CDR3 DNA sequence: TGTGCCAGCTCATGGGGGACAGGGGAAAACACTGAAGCTTTCTTT.